Listed below are T cell receptor beta chains from one sample, sequenced in a study of Graves' ophthalmopathy and Graves' hyperthyroidism. TCRdb re-called the multiplex PCR reads through MiXCR, storing one row per CDR3 protein. The table includes roughly 610,000 distinct CDR3 sequences, about 20% detected once. Sample: peripheral blood. These TCRs come from a woman aged 18-29 years with stable Graves' hyperthyroidism. Some clones in this sample may be carry-over from other donors' samples. CDR3s include the opening cysteine and the closing phenylalanine or tryptophan. D genes are given only for firm matches. Where a row states a size, it is once, few, many or the class of an expanded clone; other rows omit it.

CDR3aa: CASSTSGGYGYGYTF
CDR3nt: TGTGCCAGCAGTACCTCTGGGGGGTACGGGTATGGCTACACCTTC
d_gene: .
v_gene: TRBV12-3/TRBV12-4
abundance: few
j_gene: TRBJ1-2

CDR3aa: CASSLFFNEQYF
CDR3nt: TGTGCCAGCAGCTTATTTTTTAACGAGCAGTACTTC
d_gene: .
v_gene: TRBV11-2
abundance: many
j_gene: TRBJ2-7

CDR3aa: CASTHIAAGYSYEQYF
CDR3nt: TGTGCCAGCACTCATATAGCGGCAGGTTACTCCTACGAGCAGTACTTC
d_gene: .
v_gene: TRBV28
abundance: .
j_gene: TRBJ2-7

CDR3aa: CASRRSGANVLTF
CDR3nt: TGTGCCAGTCGAAGGTCTGGGGCCAACGTCCTGACTTTC
d_gene: .
v_gene: TRBV6-1
abundance: many
j_gene: TRBJ2-6

CDR3aa: CSARDMRRYTGELFF
CDR3nt: TGCAGTGCTAGAGATATGCGAAGGTACACCGGGGAGCTGTTTTTT
d_gene: .
v_gene: TRBV20-1
abundance: many
j_gene: TRBJ2-2

CDR3aa: CASSQLNEQYF
CDR3nt: TGTGCCAGCAGCCAGTTAAACGAGCAGTACTTC
d_gene: .
v_gene: TRBV12-3/TRBV12-4
abundance: many
j_gene: TRBJ2-7

CDR3aa: CSARDRMGGSDNSPLHF
CDR3nt: TGCAGTGCTAGAGATCGCATGGGGGGTTCGGATAATTCACCCCTCCACTTT
d_gene: .
v_gene: TRBV20-1
abundance: many
j_gene: TRBJ1-6

CDR3aa: CASRADSNYGYTF
CDR3nt: TGTGCCAGCAGGGCTGACAGTAACTATGGCTACACCTTC
d_gene: .
v_gene: TRBV2
abundance: .
j_gene: TRBJ1-2

CDR3aa: CASSDLGHVGYEQYF
CDR3nt: TGCGCCAGCAGTGACCTTGGGCACGTCGGCTACGAGCAGTACTTC
d_gene: .
v_gene: TRBV10-2
abundance: many
j_gene: TRBJ2-7

CDR3aa: CASRGFGNSPLHF
CDR3nt: TGTGCCAGCAGGGGGTTTGGGAATTCACCCCTCCACTTT
d_gene: .
v_gene: TRBV6-5
abundance: many
j_gene: TRBJ1-6

CDR3aa: CASSLEGPGGQPQHF
CDR3nt: TGTGCCAGCAGTTTAGAAGGTCCAGGGGGTCAGCCCCAGCATTTT
d_gene: TRBD1
v_gene: TRBV12-3/TRBV12-4
abundance: many
j_gene: TRBJ1-5

CDR3aa: CASSLVPGRNTEAFF
CDR3nt: TGTGCCAGCAGTTTAGTCCCAGGGAGGAACACTGAAGCTTTCTTT
d_gene: .
v_gene: TRBV12-3/TRBV12-4
abundance: many
j_gene: TRBJ1-1

CDR3aa: CASSQGTGAYEQYF
CDR3nt: TGTGCCAGCAGCCAGGGGACAGGGGCCTACGAGCAGTACTTC
d_gene: TRBD1
v_gene: TRBV5-6
abundance: many
j_gene: TRBJ2-7

CDR3aa: CASSSASGNVVGELFF
CDR3nt: TGTGCCAGCAGCTCGGCTAGCGGGAACGTTGTCGGGGAGCTGTTTTTT
d_gene: TRBD2
v_gene: TRBV11-2
abundance: many
j_gene: TRBJ2-2

CDR3aa: CASSDWAYEQYF
CDR3nt: TGTGCCAGCAGTGACTGGGCCTACGAGCAGTACTTC
d_gene: .
v_gene: TRBV6-1
abundance: many
j_gene: TRBJ2-7

CDR3aa: CASKDRGGGYTF
CDR3nt: TGTGCCAGCAAGGACAGGGGCGGTGGCTACACCTTC
d_gene: TRBD1
v_gene: TRBV27
abundance: .
j_gene: TRBJ1-2

CDR3aa: CASSSTGQETQYF
CDR3nt: TGTGCCAGCAGTTCGACGGGCCAAGAGACCCAGTACTTC
d_gene: .
v_gene: TRBV6-5
abundance: many
j_gene: TRBJ2-5